These 19 T cell receptor beta chains were sequenced from one sample in a study of CD8 T cells in ankylosing spondylitis. Overall study findings and caveats: In ankylosing spondylitis blood, a motif of eight highly homologous TCR beta variants appeared characteristic.

TCRdb independently ran MiXCR on the 5' RACE reads; one entry per CDR3 protein. There are some 240,000 distinct CDR3 sequences in the sample; 5.5% to 7.5% occur only once, and more than 13% lies in the top ten. Their antigens are not known. Sequenced input: blood, either unsorted or a sorted T cell fraction (not recorded which). These TCRs come from a male donor with ankylosing spondylitis.

This clonotype occurred many times. V and J are TRBV14 and TRBJ2-1; the D gene could be TRBD1 or TRBD2 (5 bases each). Germline lookup yields CDR1 SGHDN and CDR2 FVKESK. The CDR3 has 13 residues. The ends were cut back, 2 bases at V and 5 bases at J, with 7 bases in the middle. This CDR3 reads CASSQRGDNEQFF. CDR3 coding DNA: TGTGCCAGCAGCCAAAGAGGGGACAATGAGCAGTTCTTC.

This clonotype was seen many times. The chain is built from TRBV7-2 and TRBJ1-1; perhaps TRBD1 as D (6 bases). Trimming pared 8 bases from V and 1 base from J, leaving 14 bases between. CDR1 SGHTA and CDR2 FQGNSA come from the germline V gene. This CDR3 region has 14 residues. CDR3 residues: CASLWGQGNTEAFF. The CDR3 nucleotides read TGTGCCAGCCTATGGGGGCAGGGGAACACTGAAGCTTTCTTT.

This clonotype appeared many times. The CDR3 sequence is CASSSLADRVQETQYF. The CDR3 nucleotides are TGTGCCAGCAGCTCCCTAGCGGACAGGGTCCAAGAGACCCAGTACTTC. The genes are TRBV7-6 and TRBJ2-5; tentatively, D is TRBD1 (8 bases). Germline CDR1 is SGHVS and CDR2 is FNYEAQ. Trimming cost V 4 bases and J 1 base, with 16 bases left between them. CDR3 length: 16 residues.

This clonotype has just a few counts. The genes are TRBV6-5 and TRBJ1-6, with a possible D match to TRBD1 (6 bases). The CDR3 loop spans 16 amino acids. Between the trimmed V and J ends, which lost 5 bases and 2 bases, there was a span of 13 bases. Germline V gene data show CDR1 as MNHEY and CDR2 as SVGAGI. CDR3 amino acids: CASSNRELTYNSPLHF. The CDR3 DNA reads as TGTGCCAGCAGTAACAGGGAGCTGACCTATAATTCACCCCTCCACTTT.

This clonotype was counted ten times or more. The chain uses TRBV12-5 and TRBJ2-6; D unresolved. Per the germline V gene, CDR1 is LGHNT and CDR2 is FRNRAP. The CDR3 consists of 11 residues. The V end lost 4 bases, the J end lost 13 bases, and 8 bases lay between the germline ends. CDR3 region: CASGSVGVLTF. The CDR3 DNA reads as TGTGCTAGTGGTTCCGTCGGGGTCCTGACTTTC.

This clonotype was picked up many times. This chain uses TRBV7-3 with TRBJ1-2; D not resolved. V lost 4 bases and J lost 8, with 23 bases in between. CDR3 length equals 16 residues. Per germline, CDR1 SGHTA and CDR2 FQGTGA. The CDR3 is CASSSPDGSGKSGYTF. The DNA of the CDR3 is TGTGCCAGCAGCTCACCCGACGGGTCCGGGAAGAGCGGCTACACCTTC.

This clonotype was detected ten times or more. V is TRBV7-2 and J is TRBJ2-7; 8 nucleotides agree with TRBD1. This CDR3 has 14 residues. From germline, CDR1 is SGHTA and CDR2 FQGNSA. Germline trimming cut 2 bases from V and 3 bases from J; bases unmatched to any gene: 3. The CDR3 loop reads CASSLWDRNYEQYF. CDR3 DNA: TGTGCCAGCAGCTTATGGGACAGGAACTACGAGCAGTACTTC.

This clonotype showed up many times. This rearrangement joins TRBV24-1 to TRBJ2-1; possibly TRBD2 for D (5 bases). The CDR3 is 14 residues long. Trimming removed 4 bases at V and 11 bases at J, with 17 bases between. CDR1 and CDR2 from the germline V gene are KGHDR and SFDVKD. The CDR3 sequence is CATSDQDWITKQFF. Here the CDR3 DNA reads TGTGCCACCAGTGACCAGGACTGGATTACAAAGCAGTTCTTC.

There are many counts of this clonotype. The V and J genes are TRBV7-9 and TRBJ2-1; D might be TRBD1 (6 bases). Germline V gene data show CDR1 as SEHNR and CDR2 as FQNEAQ (reference sequence). Trimming stripped 6 bases from V and 1 base from J, with 13 bases between. The CDR3 consists of 15 residues. DNA for the CDR3: TGTGCCAGCAGAGACAGGACGGGGTCCTACAATGAGCAGTTCTTC. Its protein is CASRDRTGSYNEQFF.

This clonotype occurred a few times. V gene TRBV7-9 combines with J gene TRBJ2-1, with a possible D match to TRBD1 (5 bases). The CDR3 runs 17 residues. The germline gives CDR1 SEHNR, CDR2 FQNEAQ (reference sequence). V was trimmed by 5 bases and J by 3 bases, leaving 20 bases between them. CDR3 nucleotide sequence: TGTGCCAGCAGCCCCCCCCTAGGGGTATTCGGCTACAATGAGCAGTTCTTC. It yields the protein CASSPPLGVFGYNEQFF.

The genes are TRBV19 and TRBJ2-7, with D maybe TRBD1 (6 bases). Germline values: CDR1 LNHDA, CDR2 SQIVND (reference sequence). The V end lost 0 bases, the J end lost 3 bases, and 12 bases lay between the germline ends. The CDR3 has 15 residues. Here the CDR3 reads CASSIEEDSYYEQYF. The CDR3 coding sequence is TGTGCCAGTAGTATAGAGGAGGACAGCTACTACGAGCAGTACTTC.

This clonotype has just a few counts. This chain links TRBV6-5 with TRBJ1-1; 8 nucleotides line up with TRBD1. This CDR3 has 17 amino acids. Germline values: CDR1 MNHEY, CDR2 SVGAGI. The ends lost 5 bases at V and 1 base at J; junction bases unmatched: 12. CDR3 nucleotide sequence: TGTGCCAGCAGTCACCGGACAGGGATGTCCCCGAACACTGAAGCTTTCTTT. Amino acid sequence: CASSHRTGMSPNTEAFF.

Many counts were recorded for this clonotype. DNA for the CDR3: TGTGCCAGCAGTGGACTAGCGGGAGCCATCGAGCAGTACTTC. Encoded protein: CASSGLAGAIEQYF. The chain is built from TRBV4-2 and TRBJ2-7; TRBD2 aligns across 13 bases. This CDR3 spans 14 amino acids. The trim removed 6 bases at V and 6 bases at J, leaving 5 bases unmatched. CDR1 and CDR2 (germline): LGHNA, YNFKEQ.

This clonotype was seen repeatedly, ten times or more. V usage is TRBV6-1 and J usage is TRBJ2-1; 10 bases align to TRBD1. The J segment lost 3 bases and the V segment lost 6 bases, leaving 8 bases of the junction unmatched. The germline gives CDR1 MNHNS, CDR2 SASEGT. This CDR3 spans 16 amino acids. The CDR3 spells CASSLDRGAVYNEQFF. CDR3 nucleotide sequence: TGTGCCAGCAGCTTGGACAGGGGGGCGGTCTACAATGAGCAGTTCTTC.

In this sample, this clonotype turned up a few times. Because the CDR3's place on the DNA is in doubt, the DNA is left out and the CDR3 is given as listed by TCRdb. The chain carries TRBV11-2 and TRBJ1-6; no check of the table's D call, TRBD1, against the DNA was made. CDR1 and CDR2 (germline): SGHAT, FQNNGV. The CDR3 length is 16 residues, termini included. The CDR3 loop reads CASSTTPSGQVSPLHF.

This clonotype has at least ten counts. V is TRBV25-1 and J is TRBJ2-3; D not certain. Trimming removed 0 bases from V and 6 bases from J, with 13 bases in between. Germline values: CDR1 MGHDK, CDR2 SYGVNS. This CDR3 region has 15 residues. The CDR3 sequence: CASSEYMGASDTQYF. CDR3 coding DNA: TGTGCCAGCAGTGAATATATGGGCGCTTCGGATACGCAGTATTTT. Complete variable domain (other parts from reference TRBV25-1 and TRBJ2-3): EADIYQTPRYLVIGTGKKITLECSQTMGHDKMYWYQQDPGMELHLIHYSYGVNSTEKGDLSSESTVSRIRTEHFPLTLESARPSHTSQYLCASSEYMGASDTQYFGPGTRLTVL.

This clonotype was counted ten times or more. This chain joins TRBV7-9 and TRBJ2-2, with 7 positions matching TRBD1. V lost 2 bases, J lost 5 bases, and 11 bases stayed unmatched. This CDR3 is 17 amino acids long. Germline loops: CDR1 SEHNR, CDR2 FQNEAQ (reference sequence). The CDR3 nucleotides are TGTGCCAGCAGCTTACGGTCGGCAGGGGGACGGACCGGGGAGCTGTTTTTT. Translating gives CASSLRSAGGRTGELFF.

The chain couples TRBV11-2 to TRBJ2-1; D is uncertain. Germline values: CDR1 SGHAT, CDR2 FQNNGV. Trimming stripped 3 bases from V and 2 bases from J, with 8 bases between. The CDR3 consists of 14 residues. Written as DNA, the CDR3 is TGTGCCAGCAGCTTCGAGAGTCCCTACAATGAGCAGTTCTTC. Its protein product is CASSFESPYNEQFF.

To note about this clonotype: A read error is possible here, since a much larger clone lies one base away. This chain connects TRBV11-2 to TRBJ1-2; TRBD1 agrees at 7 bases. Losses at the gene ends were 1 base for V and 7 bases for J; bases not matched to a gene: 9. Germline-derived CDR1 and CDR2 are SGHAT and FQNNGV. This CDR3 is built from 15 residues. CDR3 DNA: TGTGCCAGCAGCTTAGCAGAGGGACAGCCCTCTGGCTACACCTTC. Translated, it gives CASSLAEGQPSGYTF. The entire variable domain, with the rest obtained from reference TRBV11-2 and TRBJ1-2, is as follows: EAGVAQSPRYKIIEKRQSVAFWCNPISGHATLYWYQQILGQGPKLLIQFQNNGVVDDSQLPKDRFSAERLKGVDSTLKIQPAKLEDSAVYLCASSLAEGQPSGYTFGSGTRLTVV.